This T cell receptor (beta chain) was sequenced for a study of identical twins. Study-wide findings and caveats: The authors noted that invariant MAIT and iNKT cells could partly confound zero-insertion analyses. Alpha sequences out of frame and shared by twins had excess low generation probability.

This clonotype was recorded at least ten times. What it binds is not known. It was template switching that added a universal primer site, and there were unique molecular identifiers on the cDNA. MiXCR, applied by TCRdb to the 5' RACE reads, yields one record per CDR3 protein. The table includes hundreds of thousands of distinct CDR3 sequences, 8.5% to 9% detected once. Germline V CDR1 and CDR2: MDHEN, SYDVKM. With V trimmed by 6 bases and J by 8 bases, 9 bases remained unmatched. The CDR3 is made up of 13 amino acids. In addition, the sample was reused for a study of yellow fever vaccine responses in identical twins.

The receptor comes from a young woman in good health. V and J are TRBV28 and TRBJ1-2, with 7 nucleotides matching TRBD1. The sequenced sample was PBMCs. CDR3 in amino acids: CASSLPQGVGYTF. CDR3 nucleotide sequence: TGTGCCAGCAGCCTACCCCAGGGGGTCGGCTACACCTTC.